This entry describes one T cell receptor (beta chain). The antigen this receptor binds is unknown. Base quality data are lacking; no much larger clone is found one base away. TCRbeta CDR3 regions were amplified from genomic DNA using the immunoSEQ Assay, a bias-controlled multiplex PCR. In the original analysis: The number of nucleated cells in each sample was estimated from the amplification of reference gene primers within the assay. Sequence reads were collapsed and filtered to measure the absolute abundance of every unique TCRbeta CDR3 rearrangement. For each sample, productive Simpson clonality was calculated by taking the square root of Simpson's diversity index across productive rearrangements. TCRdb took this table from immuneACCESS and kept in-frame rearrangements with V and J called. Such tables lack part of the clones; where checked against another copy, unresolved V genes explain under half of the gap, and the rest is unexplained. V and J calls and clone size are given by that table; D and trimming were obtained from the DNA. Present in this sample are 150,000 to 200,000 clones, around 85% of which were seen just once. The top ten clones comprise about 3.3% of the sample.

This sample stems from a study of blood T cell repertoires in COVID-19 (TCRdb year 2020). For context, the study as a whole: Samples covering the acute and convalescent phases of COVID-19 were provided by collaborators in the United States, Italy and Spain. Samples were obtained from the ongoing ImmuneRACE study (first 160 participants) and from over 1,000 subjects provided by 6 global collaborators. The material from the prospective study consisted of cDNA or gDNA derived from T cells, B-cell-depleted T cells, or PBMCs. Where available, HLA class I and class II types were obtained from metadata supplied by the sample provider rather than from assay-based typing. Subjects who had been exposed to COVID-19, were actively infected with it, or had recovered from it provided the deeply sampled blood TCRbeta repertoires that made up the dataset. Sample metadata almost always included a de-identified subject ID, COVID-19 status, age in years and sex. The repertoires were released in a freely available public database intended as a resource for research on the immune response to SARS-CoV-2. Overall study results and their limits: How much clinical and demographic metadata was included differed by source and by participant, and the metadata was provided uncurated.

Collaborating institutions collected whole blood in K2EDTA tubes following their own protocols. For TCRbeta analysis, collaborator samples were shipped as frozen whole blood, as isolated PBMCs, or as DNA extracted from either sample type. V is cut back by 0 bases and J by 2 bases, with 3 bases in the junction unmatched. The CDR1 and CDR2 encoded by the germline V gene are SGHRS and YFSETQ. The CDR3 contains 15 residues, cysteine and phenylalanine counted. The retained sequence is limited to the CDR3, 45 bases, with the frame set at the first base. This TCR came from a human donor with acute or convalescent COVID-19. The donor label of this sample is uncertain. Sequencing was performed on peripheral blood. The sequence is built from TRBV5-1 and TRBJ2-7; 9 of the junction bases match TRBD2. The sequence in DNA is TGCGCCAGCAGCTTGGCGGCGGGGGGGGCCTACGAGCAGTACTTC. The translation is CASSLAAGGAYEQYF.